The T cell receptor (beta chain) under discussion was sequenced for a study of control samples from healthy donors and cancer patients. The table came from immunoSEQ multiplex PCR; TCRdb's copy has only in-frame clones and leaves some out. The sample records over 150,000 clones, around 96% being singletons. The CDR3 contains 14 residues. The V segment lost 5 bases and the J segment 10 bases; nucleotides outside the gene matches: 6. The germline V gene encodes CDR1 MNHEY and CDR2 SVGEGT. The source is a man in his forties in good health. The sample comprised blood. The V and J genes are TRBV6-2 or TRBV6-3 and TRBJ1-6; 9 bases align to TRBD1. CDR3 region: CASSPGTGNSPLHF. The CDR3 DNA reads TGTGCCAGCAGTCCCGGGACAGGGAACTCACCCCTCCACTTT.